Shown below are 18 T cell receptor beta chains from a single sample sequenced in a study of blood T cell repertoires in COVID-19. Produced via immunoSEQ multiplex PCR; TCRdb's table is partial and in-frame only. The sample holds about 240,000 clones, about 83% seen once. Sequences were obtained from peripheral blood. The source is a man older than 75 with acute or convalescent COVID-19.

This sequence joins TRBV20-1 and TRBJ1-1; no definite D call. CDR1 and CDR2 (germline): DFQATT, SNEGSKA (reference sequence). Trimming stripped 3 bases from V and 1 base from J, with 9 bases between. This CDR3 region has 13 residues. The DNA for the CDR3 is TGCAGTGCTAGTGTAAATCCGAACACTGAAGCTTTCTTT. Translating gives CSASVNPNTEAFF.

The chain's CDR3 is CASNLGVQPQHF. In DNA form, the CDR3 reads TGTGCCAGCAACCTAGGGGTGCAGCCCCAGCATTTT. This chain connects TRBV12-3 or TRBV12-4 to TRBJ1-5, with D perhaps matching TRBD1 (5 bases). V lost 7 bases and J lost 7, with 11 bases in between. The CDR3 is made up of 12 amino acids.

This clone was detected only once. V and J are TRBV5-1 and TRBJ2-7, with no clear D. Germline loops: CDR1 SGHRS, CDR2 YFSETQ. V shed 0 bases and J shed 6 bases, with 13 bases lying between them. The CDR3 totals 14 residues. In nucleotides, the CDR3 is TGCGCCAGCAGCTTGGATGGCGGAGACGGCGAGCAGTACTTC. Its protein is CASSLDGGDGEQYF.

The CDR3 sequence is CASSVGSQTYGYTF. In DNA form, the CDR3 reads TGTGCCAGCAGCGTAGGATCACAGACCTATGGCTACACCTTC. This rearrangement joins TRBV9 to TRBJ1-2, with D uncertain. The CDR3 runs to 14 residues. Per the germline V gene, CDR1 is SGDLS and CDR2 is YYNGEE. Trimming left V 0 bases short and J 4 bases short, with 10 bases between.

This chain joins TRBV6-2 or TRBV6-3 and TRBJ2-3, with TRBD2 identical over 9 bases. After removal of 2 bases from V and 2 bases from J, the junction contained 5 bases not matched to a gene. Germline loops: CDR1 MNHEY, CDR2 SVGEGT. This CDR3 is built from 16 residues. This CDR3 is CASSYVGGRATDTQYF. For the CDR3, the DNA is TGTGCCAGCAGTTACGTTGGCGGGAGGGCCACAGATACGCAGTATTTT.

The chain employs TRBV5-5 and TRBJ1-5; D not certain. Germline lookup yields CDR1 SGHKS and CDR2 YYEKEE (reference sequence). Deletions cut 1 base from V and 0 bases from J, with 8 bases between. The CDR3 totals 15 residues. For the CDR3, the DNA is TGTGCCAGCAGCTTGAACAGCCATAGCAATCAGCCCCAGCATTTT. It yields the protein CASSLNSHSNQPQHF.

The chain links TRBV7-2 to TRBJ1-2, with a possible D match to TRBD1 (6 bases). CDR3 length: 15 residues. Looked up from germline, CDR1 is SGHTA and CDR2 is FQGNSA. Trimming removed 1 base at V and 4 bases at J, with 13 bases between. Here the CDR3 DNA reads TGTGCCAGCAGCTTAGGACAGGCGGCGAGCTATGGCTACACCTTC. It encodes CASSLGQAASYGYTF.

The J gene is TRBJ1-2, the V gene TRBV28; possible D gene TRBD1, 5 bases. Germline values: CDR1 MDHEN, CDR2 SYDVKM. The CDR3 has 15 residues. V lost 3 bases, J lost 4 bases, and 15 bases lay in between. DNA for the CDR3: TGTGCCAGCAGTTTTCCCCCAGGGAAGGGCTATGGCTACACCTTC. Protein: CASSFPPGKGYGYTF.

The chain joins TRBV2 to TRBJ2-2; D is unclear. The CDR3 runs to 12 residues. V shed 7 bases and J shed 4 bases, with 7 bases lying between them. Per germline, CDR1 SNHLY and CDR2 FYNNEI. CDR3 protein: CASNQFTGELFF. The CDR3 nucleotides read TGTGCCAGCAATCAATTCACCGGGGAGCTGTTTTTT.

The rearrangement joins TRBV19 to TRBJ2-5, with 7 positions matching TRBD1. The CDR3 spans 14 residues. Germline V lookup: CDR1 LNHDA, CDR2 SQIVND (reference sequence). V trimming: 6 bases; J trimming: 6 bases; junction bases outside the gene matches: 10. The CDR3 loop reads CASRETGVRQTQYF. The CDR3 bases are TGTGCCAGTAGGGAAACAGGGGTTAGACAGACCCAGTACTTC.

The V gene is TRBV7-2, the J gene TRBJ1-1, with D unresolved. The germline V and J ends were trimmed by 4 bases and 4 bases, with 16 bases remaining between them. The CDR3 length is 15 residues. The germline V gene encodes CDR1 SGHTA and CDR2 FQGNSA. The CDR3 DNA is TGTGCCAGCAGCTCCCGGAGAGGGCCCTCCACTGAAGCTTTCTTT. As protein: CASSSRRGPSTEAFF.

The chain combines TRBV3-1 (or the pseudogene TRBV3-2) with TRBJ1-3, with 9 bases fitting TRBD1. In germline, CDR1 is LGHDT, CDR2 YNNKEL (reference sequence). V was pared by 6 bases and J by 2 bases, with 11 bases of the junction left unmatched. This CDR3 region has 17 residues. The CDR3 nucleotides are TGTGCCAGCAGGGAATTTACAGGGGGCTTAGCTGGAAACACCATATATTTT. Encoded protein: CASREFTGGLAGNTIYF.

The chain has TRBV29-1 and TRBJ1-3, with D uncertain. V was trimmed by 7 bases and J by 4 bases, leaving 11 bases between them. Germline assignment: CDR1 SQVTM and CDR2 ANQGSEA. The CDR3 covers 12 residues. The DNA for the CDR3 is TGCAGCGCCGTTCCCGGGGGAAACACCATATATTTT. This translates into CSAVPGGNTIYF.

CDR3 DNA sequence: TGTGCCAGTAGTTCGTACCGGGACAGCAACACTGAAGCTTTCTTT. This gives the protein CASSSYRDSNTEAFF. V gene TRBV19 combines with J gene TRBJ1-1; 7 bases map to TRBD1. CDR3 length: 15 residues. Germline CDR1 is LNHDA and CDR2 is SQIVND (reference sequence). J was trimmed by 2 bases and V by 5 bases; bases with no gene match: 8.

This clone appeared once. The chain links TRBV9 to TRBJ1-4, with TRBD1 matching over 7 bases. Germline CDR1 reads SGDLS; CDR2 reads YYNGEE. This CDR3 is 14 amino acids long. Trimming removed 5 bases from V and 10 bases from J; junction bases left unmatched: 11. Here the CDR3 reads CASSSGWDSLKLFF. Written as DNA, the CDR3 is TGTGCCAGCAGTTCGGGATGGGACAGTCTAAAACTGTTTTTT. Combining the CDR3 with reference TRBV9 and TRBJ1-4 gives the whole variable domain DSGVTQTPKHLITATGQRVTLRCSPRSGDLSVYWYQQSLDQGLQFLIQYYNGEERAKGNILERFSAQQFPDLHSELNLSSLELGDSALYFCASSSGWDSLKLFFGSGTQLSVL.

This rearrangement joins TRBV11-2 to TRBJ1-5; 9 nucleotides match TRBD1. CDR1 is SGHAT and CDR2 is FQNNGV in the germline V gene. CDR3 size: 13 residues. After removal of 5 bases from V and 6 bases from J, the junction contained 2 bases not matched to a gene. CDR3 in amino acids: CASSQDRGQPQHF. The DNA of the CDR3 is TGTGCCAGCAGCCAGGACAGGGGTCAGCCCCAGCATTTT.

The CDR3 reads CASSQDQGGLGNEQFF. The CDR3 coding sequence is TGCGCCAGCAGCCAAGACCAGGGGGGCCTAGGGAATGAGCAGTTCTTC. The chain joins TRBV4-3 to TRBJ2-1, with a tentative D call TRBD1 (7 bases). Trimming cost V 0 bases and J 7 bases, with 16 bases left between them. The CDR3 is made up of 16 amino acids. The germline V gene has CDR1 LGHNA and CDR2 YSLEER.

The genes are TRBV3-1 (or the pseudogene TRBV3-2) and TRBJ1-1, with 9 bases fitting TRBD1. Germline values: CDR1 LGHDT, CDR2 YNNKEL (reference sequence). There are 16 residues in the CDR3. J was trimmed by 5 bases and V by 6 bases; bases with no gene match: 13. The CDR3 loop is CASRPLLGQGTTEAFF. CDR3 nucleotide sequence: TGTGCCAGCAGGCCGCTTTTGGGACAGGGAACAACTGAAGCTTTCTTT.